The present entry profiles one T cell receptor (beta chain) with its context. Antigen: not known. These data come from a study of T cell responses to AZD1222 COVID-19 vaccine. Only in-frame clones appear in the TCRdb table, and some are missing; sequencing was by immunoSEQ multiplex PCR. Of more than 80,000 clones in the sample, roughly 91% were seen once. Regarding the study as a whole: Spike-specific TCR repertoires showed rising breadth and depth after two AZD1222 doses.

Between the trimmed V and J ends, which lost 2 bases and 5 bases, there was a span of 8 bases. The CDR3 covers 13 residues. Germline V gene sequence: CDR1 SGHNT, CDR2 YYREEE (reference sequence). The genes are TRBV5-4 and TRBJ2-1; the D is unclear. The clonotype comes from an adult in good health. The sequencing used peripheral blood, collected on day 0 of AZD1222 vaccination. The CDR3 bases are TGTGCCAGCAGCTTAATACTGGACAATGAGCAGTTCTTC. This translates into CASSLILDNEQFF.